Detailed here is one TCR beta chain. Profiling relied on immunoSEQ multiplex PCR, and the TCRdb table lists in-frame clones only, not all of them. The table has roughly 90,000 clones, 90% to 97% seen once; the top ten hold roughly 0.39%. This sample was taken from a study of technical replicates of blood from four donors. The receptor's source is a human donor in good health. The specimen was T cells isolated from PBMCs.

Here the CDR3 reads CATSRDRMLGQPQHF. The CDR3 nucleotides read TGTGCCACCAGCAGGGACAGGATGTTAGGTCAGCCCCAGCATTTT. This chain connects TRBV15 to TRBJ1-5, with TRBD1 identical over 7 bases. CDR3 size: 15 residues. Losses at the gene ends were 3 bases for V and 6 bases for J; bases not matched to a gene: 8. Germline V lookup: CDR1 LNHNV, CDR2 YYDKDF (reference sequence). Combining the CDR3 with reference TRBV15 and TRBJ1-5 gives the whole variable domain DAMVIQNPRYQVTQFGKPVTLSCSQTLNHNVMYWYQQKSSQAPKLLFHYYDKDFNNEADTPDNFQSRRPNTSFCFLDIRSPGLGDTAMYLCATSRDRMLGQPQHFGDGTRLSIL.